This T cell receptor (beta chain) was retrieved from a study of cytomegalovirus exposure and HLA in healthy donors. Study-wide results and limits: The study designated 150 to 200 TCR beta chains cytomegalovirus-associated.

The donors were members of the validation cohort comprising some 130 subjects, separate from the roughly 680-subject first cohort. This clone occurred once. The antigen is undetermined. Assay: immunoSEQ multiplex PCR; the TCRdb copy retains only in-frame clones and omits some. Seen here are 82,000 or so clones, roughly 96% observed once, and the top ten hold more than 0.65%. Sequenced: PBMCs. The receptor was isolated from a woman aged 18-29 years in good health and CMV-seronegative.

CDR3 loop: CASSLSQDAGELFF. In DNA form, the CDR3 reads TGCGCCAGCAGCTTGTCCCAGGATGCCGGGGAGCTGTTTTTT. The chain employs TRBV5-1 and TRBJ2-2, with D unresolved. Germline V gives CDR1 SGHRS, CDR2 YFSETQ. This CDR3 is built from 14 residues. Trimming removed 1 base at V and 6 bases at J, with 10 bases between. The full variable domain, in which reference TRBV5-1 and TRBJ2-2 provide the parts outside the CDR3, is KAGVTQTPRYLIKTRGQQVTLSCSPISGHRSVSWYQQTPGQGLQFLFEYFSETQRNKGNFPGRFSGRQFSNSRSEMNVSTLELGDSALYLCASSLSQDAGELFFGEGSRLTVL.